Listed below are T cell receptor beta chains from one sample, sequenced in a study of T cells in Graves' hyperthyroidism and ophthalmopathy. TCRdb used MiXCR to reprocess the multiplex PCR reads, holding one entry per CDR3 protein. The sample has roughly 330,000 distinct CDR3 sequences, around 16% seen once. The sample comprised blood. The receptor set was obtained from a man under 40 with Graves' hyperthyroidism. CDR3s include the opening cysteine and the closing phenylalanine or tryptophan. D genes are given only for firm matches. Only part of the rows carry a size: once, few, many, or a class if the clone is expanded.

cdr3_aa cdr3_nt v_call clone_size d_call j_call
CASSPLGSGLQPQHF TGTGCCAGCAGCCCCCTCGGATCGGGACTCCAGCCCCAGCATTTT TRBV6-1 many . TRBJ1-5
CASSYSNGLGGELFF TGTGCCAGCAGTTACTCGAACGGGCTCGGCGGGGAGCTGTTTTTT TRBV6-5 many . TRBJ2-2
CASNPTGGSHYGYTF TGTGCCAGCAACCCGACAGGGGGCTCCCACTATGGCTACACCTTC TRBV6-1 . TRBD1 TRBJ1-2
CASRDTGTTDTQYF TGCGCCAGCAGAGATACAGGGACCACAGATACGCAGTATTTT TRBV5-1 few . TRBJ2-3
CAWSAWSTDTQYF TGTGCCTGGAGTGCTTGGAGCACAGATACGCAGTATTTT TRBV30 many . TRBJ2-3
CASSLVLSGSPLHF TGTGCCAGCAGCTTAGTCCTCTCGGGTTCACCCCTCCACTTT TRBV7-9 many . TRBJ1-6
CATSRDRGNTGELFF TGTGCCACCAGCAGAGATAGGGGGAACACCGGGGAGCTGTTTTTT TRBV15 few . TRBJ2-2
CASKGTGTYEQYF TGTGCCAGCAAGGGGACAGGAACCTACGAGCAGTACTTC TRBV12-3/TRBV12-4 many TRBD1 TRBJ2-7
CASSLAASGRDEQFF TGCGCCAGCAGCTTGGCCGCTAGCGGGAGGGATGAGCAGTTCTTC TRBV5-1 many TRBD2 TRBJ2-1
CASSLSAEYYEQYF TGCGCCAGCAGCTTGTCGGCCGAGTACTACGAGCAGTACTTC TRBV5-1 many . TRBJ2-7
CASSYGTGDNSPLHF TGTGCCAGCAGTTACGGAACAGGGGATAATTCACCCCTCCACTTT TRBV6-6 . TRBD1 TRBJ1-6
CASSLNPVVNTEAFF TGTGCCAGCAGCTTAAACCCCGTTGTGAACACTGAAGCTTTCTTT TRBV7-3 many . TRBJ1-1
CASSVTGDSNQPQHF TGTGCCAGCAGCGTGACAGGCGATAGCAATCAGCCCCAGCATTTT TRBV7-9 many . TRBJ1-5
CASSEGLAEYNEQFF TGCGCCAGCAGCGAGGGACTAGCGGAATACAATGAGCAGTTCTTC TRBV5-1 many TRBD2 TRBJ2-1
CSAERGGSSGNTIYF TGCAGTGCTGAGCGGGGTGGGAGCTCTGGAAACACCATATATTTT TRBV20-1 . . TRBJ1-3
CAISAGVDGYTF TGTGCCATCAGTGCAGGGGTAGATGGCTACACCTTC TRBV10-3 . . TRBJ1-2
CASSPNRGGTDTQYF TGTGCCAGCAGTCCCAACAGGGGCGGCACAGATACGCAGTATTTT TRBV28 . TRBD1 TRBJ2-3
CAISDGGSEAFF TGTGCCATCAGTGACGGGGGCTCTGAAGCTTTCTTT TRBV10-3 many . TRBJ1-1
CASSLWPGTSGNEQYF TGTGCCAGCAGTTTATGGCCCGGGACTAGCGGGAACGAGCAGTACTTC TRBV28 many TRBD2 TRBJ2-7